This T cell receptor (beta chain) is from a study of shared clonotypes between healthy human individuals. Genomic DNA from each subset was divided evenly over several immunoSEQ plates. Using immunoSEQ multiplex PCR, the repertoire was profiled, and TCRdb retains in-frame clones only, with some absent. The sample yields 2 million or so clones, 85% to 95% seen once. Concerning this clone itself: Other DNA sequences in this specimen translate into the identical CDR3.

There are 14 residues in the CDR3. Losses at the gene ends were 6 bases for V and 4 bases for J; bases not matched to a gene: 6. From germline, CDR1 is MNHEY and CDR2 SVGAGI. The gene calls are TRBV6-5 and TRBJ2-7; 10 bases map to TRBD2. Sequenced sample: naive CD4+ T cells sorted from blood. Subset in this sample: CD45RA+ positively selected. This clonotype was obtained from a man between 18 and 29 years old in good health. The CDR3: CASSRTSGNYEQYF. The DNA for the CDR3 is TGTGCCAGCAGCAGGACTAGCGGCAATTACGAGCAGTACTTC.